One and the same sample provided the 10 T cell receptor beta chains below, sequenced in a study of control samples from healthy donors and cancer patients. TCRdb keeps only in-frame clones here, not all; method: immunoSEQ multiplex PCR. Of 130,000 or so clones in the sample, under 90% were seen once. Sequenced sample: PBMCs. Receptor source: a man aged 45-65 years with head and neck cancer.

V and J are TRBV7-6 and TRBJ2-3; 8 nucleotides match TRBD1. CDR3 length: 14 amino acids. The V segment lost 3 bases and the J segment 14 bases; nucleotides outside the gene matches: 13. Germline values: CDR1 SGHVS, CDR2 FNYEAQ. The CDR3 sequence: CASSFLVDRGYLYF. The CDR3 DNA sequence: TGTGCCAGCAGCTTCCTGGTTGACAGGGGATATCTGTATTTT.

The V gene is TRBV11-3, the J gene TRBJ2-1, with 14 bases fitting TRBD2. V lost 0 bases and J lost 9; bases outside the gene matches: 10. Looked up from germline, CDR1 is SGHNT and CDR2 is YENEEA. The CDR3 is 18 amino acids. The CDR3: CASSLDQGGTSGSSEQFF. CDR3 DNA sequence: TGTGCCAGCAGCTTAGATCAGGGGGGGACTAGCGGGAGTAGTGAGCAGTTCTTC.

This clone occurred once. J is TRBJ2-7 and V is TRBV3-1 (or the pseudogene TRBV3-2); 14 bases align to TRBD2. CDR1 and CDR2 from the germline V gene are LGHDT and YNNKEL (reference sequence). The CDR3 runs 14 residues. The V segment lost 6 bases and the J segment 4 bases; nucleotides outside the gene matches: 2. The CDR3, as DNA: TGTGCCAGCAGTGGGACTAGCGGGAGTTACGAGCAGTACTTC. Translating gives CASSGTSGSYEQYF.

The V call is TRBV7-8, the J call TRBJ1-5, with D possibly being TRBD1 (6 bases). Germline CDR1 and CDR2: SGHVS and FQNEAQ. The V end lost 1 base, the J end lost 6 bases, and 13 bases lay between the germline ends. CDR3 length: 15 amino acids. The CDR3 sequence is CASSLGTGIGQPQHF. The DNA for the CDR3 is TGTGCCAGCAGCTTAGGTACAGGGATCGGTCAGCCCCAGCATTTT.

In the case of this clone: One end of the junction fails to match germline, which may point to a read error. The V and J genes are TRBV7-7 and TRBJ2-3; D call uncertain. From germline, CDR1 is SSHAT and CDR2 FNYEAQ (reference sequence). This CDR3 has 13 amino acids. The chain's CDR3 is CASSLGRSDTQYF. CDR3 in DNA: TGTGCTAGCAGCTTAGGTAGATCAGATACGCAGTATTTT.

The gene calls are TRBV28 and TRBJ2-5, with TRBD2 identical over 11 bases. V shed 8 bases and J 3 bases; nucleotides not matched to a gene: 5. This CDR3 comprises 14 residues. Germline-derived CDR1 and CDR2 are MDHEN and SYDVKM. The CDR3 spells CASGILAGEETQYF. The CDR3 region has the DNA TGTGCCAGCGGTATACTAGCGGGAGAAGAGACCCAGTACTTC.

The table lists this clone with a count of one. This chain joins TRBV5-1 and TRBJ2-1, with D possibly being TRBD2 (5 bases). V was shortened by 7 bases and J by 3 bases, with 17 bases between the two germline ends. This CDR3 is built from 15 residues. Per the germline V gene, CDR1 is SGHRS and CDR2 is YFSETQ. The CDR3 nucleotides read TGCGCCAGCGGACTTCGGGGAATAGGCTACAATGAGCAGTTCTTC. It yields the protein CASGLRGIGYNEQFF.

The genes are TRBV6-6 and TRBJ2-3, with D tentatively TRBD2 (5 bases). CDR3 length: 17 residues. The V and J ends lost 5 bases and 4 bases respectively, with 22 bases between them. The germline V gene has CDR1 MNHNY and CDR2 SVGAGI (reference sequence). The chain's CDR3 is CASSLRGLHETADTQYF. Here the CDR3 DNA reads TGTGCCAGCAGTCTACGAGGGTTACACGAAACCGCAGATACGCAGTATTTT.

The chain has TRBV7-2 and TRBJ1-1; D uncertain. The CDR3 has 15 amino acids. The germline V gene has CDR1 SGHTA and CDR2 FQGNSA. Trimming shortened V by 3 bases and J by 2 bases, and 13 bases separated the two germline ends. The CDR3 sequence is CASSFRPDENTEAFF. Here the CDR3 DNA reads TGTGCCAGCAGCTTTCGTCCGGACGAAAACACTGAAGCTTTCTTT.

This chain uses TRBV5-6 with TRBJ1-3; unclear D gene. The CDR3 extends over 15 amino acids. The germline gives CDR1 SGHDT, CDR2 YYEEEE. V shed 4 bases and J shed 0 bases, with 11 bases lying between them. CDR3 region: CASSVLMSSGNTIYF. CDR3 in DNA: TGTGCCAGCAGCGTACTAATGAGCTCTGGAAACACCATATATTTT.